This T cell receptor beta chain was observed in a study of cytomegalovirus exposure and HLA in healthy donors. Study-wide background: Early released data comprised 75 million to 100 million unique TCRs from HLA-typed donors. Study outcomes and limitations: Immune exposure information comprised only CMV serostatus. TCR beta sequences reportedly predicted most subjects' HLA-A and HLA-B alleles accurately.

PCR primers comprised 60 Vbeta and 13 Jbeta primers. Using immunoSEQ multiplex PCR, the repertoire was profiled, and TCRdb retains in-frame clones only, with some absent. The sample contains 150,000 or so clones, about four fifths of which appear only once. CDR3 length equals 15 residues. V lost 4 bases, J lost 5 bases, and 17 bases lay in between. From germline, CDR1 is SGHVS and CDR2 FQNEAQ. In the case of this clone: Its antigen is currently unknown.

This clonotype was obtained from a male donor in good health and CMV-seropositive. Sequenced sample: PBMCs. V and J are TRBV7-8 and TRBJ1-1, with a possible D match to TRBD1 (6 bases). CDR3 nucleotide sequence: TGTGCCAGCAGCTCCCAGGGGTTACCTACAACTGAAGCTTTCTTT. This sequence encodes CASSSQGLPTTEAFF. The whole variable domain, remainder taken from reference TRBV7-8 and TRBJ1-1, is GAGVSQSPRYKVAKRGQDVALRCDPISGHVSLFWYQQALGQGPEFLTYFQNEAQLDKSGLPSDRFFAERPEGSVSTLKIQRTQQEDSAVYLCASSSQGLPTTEAFFGQGTRLTVV.